This TCR beta chain was identified during a study of kidney transplant recipient with SARS-CoV-2 infection. TCRdb reanalysed the reads using MiXCR and keeps one entry per CDR3 protein. Seen here are about 250,000 distinct CDR3 sequences, about 28% observed once, and the top ten hold under 9.5%. This CDR3 has 15 amino acids. Germline V CDR1 and CDR2: MNHEY, SVGEGT. Deletions cut 2 bases from V and 0 bases from J, with 5 bases between. This clonotype has a count of ten or more. The chain links TRBV6-2 or TRBV6-3 to TRBJ2-6; no clear D gene. The TCR originated in a male patient between 25 and 39 years old who had COVID-19 and was a kidney transplant recipient. Part of the T cells may come from the graft donor. This material consisted of a blood sample, taken at baseline and between days 110 and 120 from a kidney transplant recipient. CDR3 bases: TGTGCCAGCAGTTACGAGTCCTCTGGGGCCAACGTCCTGACTTTC. The encoded protein is CASSYESSGANVLTF.